The present entry profiles one TCR beta chain with its context. This sample stems from a study of OX40 agonist ivuxolimab in advanced cancers. The germline CDR1 and CDR2 sequences are WNHNN and SYGVQD (reference sequence). The CDR3 runs to 12 residues. V lost 6 bases and J 2 bases, leaving 6 bases between the germline ends. Assay used: immunoSEQ multiplex PCR; TCRdb lists only in-frame clones, some missing. Seen here are about 100,000 clones, under 95% observed once, and the top ten hold approximately 0.54%. This receptor was taken from an adult with an advanced solid tumor such as melanoma, head and neck, liver or kidney cancer. V usage is TRBV10-1 and J usage is TRBJ2-3, with D possibly matching TRBD2 (5 bases). The sample in question was CD4+ or CD8+ T cells sorted from blood, obtained in a trial of the OX40 agonist ivuxolimab. CDR3 in amino acids: CASSGDTDTQYF. CDR3 DNA sequence: TGCGCCAGCAGCGGGGACACAGATACGCAGTATTTT.